These 12 T cell receptor beta chains originate from one sample sequenced in a study of T cells in placental villitis. Findings and caveats of the study: Placentae with villitis of unknown etiology showed clonal expansion, median clonality approximately 0.05 versus control approximately 0.0064.

The libraries were made with immunoSEQ v4. Sequenced by immunoSEQ multiplex PCR; TCRdb stores in-frame clones only, minus some. The sample includes about 1,500 clones, less than 85% of them seen just once. Their antigen targets remain unknown. The specimen sequenced was placental tissue containing maternal and fetal cells. The receptor set was obtained from a human patient with villitis of unknown etiology; the placental T cells may come from both mother and fetus.

The table lists this clone with a few counts. The chain carries TRBV20-1 and TRBJ2-7; the D gene is possibly TRBD1 (6 bases). V lost 5 bases and J lost 6, with 11 bases in between. CDR1 is DFQATT, CDR2 SNEGSKA, per germline (reference sequence). This CDR3 is built from 11 residues. CDR3 sequence: CSADLTGEQYF. The CDR3 DNA follows: TGCAGTGCTGACTTGACAGGCGAGCAGTACTTC.

The chain combines TRBV4-2 with TRBJ2-7; D remains ambiguous. This CDR3 has 16 residues. CDR1 and CDR2 from the germline V gene are LGHNA and YNFKEQ. Deletions cut 4 bases from V and 2 bases from J, with 18 bases between. CDR3 loop: CASSPLSDGFAYEQYF. The CDR3 region has the DNA TGTGCCAGCAGCCCCTTATCGGACGGTTTTGCCTACGAGCAGTACTTC.

Regarding this clone: The junction departs from the called germline gene at one end, perhaps through a read error. The chain joins TRBV7-7 to TRBJ1-3; no firm D call. Per the germline V gene, CDR1 is SSHAT and CDR2 is FNYEAQ (reference sequence). This CDR3 is 13 amino acids long. The CDR3 reads CASSLAVGNTIYF. As DNA, the CDR3 is TGTGCTAGCAGCTTAGCCGTAGGAAACACCATATATTTT.

The chain carries TRBV12-5 and TRBJ2-5; TRBD1 agrees at 8 bases. In germline, CDR1 is LGHNT, CDR2 FRNRAP. CDR3 length equals 15 residues. Trimming took 3 bases from V and 0 from J; bases not matched to a gene: 3. CDR3 amino acids: CASGFGQGNQETQYF. The CDR3 DNA reads as TGTGCTAGTGGTTTTGGACAGGGCAACCAAGAGACCCAGTACTTC.

The V and J genes are TRBV7-9 and TRBJ2-1, with a possible D match to TRBD2 (6 bases). The V gene's germline CDR1 is SEHNR and CDR2 FQNEAQ (reference sequence). V was clipped by 5 bases and J by 4 bases, with 12 bases between them. This CDR3 is built from 14 residues. The CDR3 DNA sequence: TGTGCCAGCAGCCACCGGGACTCATACAATGAGCAGTTCTTC. Translated: CASSHRDSYNEQFF.

This sequence joins TRBV6-5 and TRBJ1-2, with D possibly matching TRBD1 (5 bases). Germline CDR1 MNHEY, CDR2 SVGAGI. CDR3 length equals 13 residues. Trimming stripped 5 bases from V and 2 bases from J, with 9 bases between. The CDR3 nucleotides read TGTGCCAGCAGTCTGGGACGGAACTATGGCTACACCTTC. This sequence encodes CASSLGRNYGYTF.

This clone was picked up a small number of times. The V gene is TRBV14, the J gene TRBJ1-1; D ambiguous. From germline, CDR1 is SGHDN and CDR2 FVKESK. Between the trimmed V and J ends, which lost 1 base and 6 bases, there was a span of 12 bases. The CDR3 has 14 amino acids. CDR3 bases: TGTGCCAGCAGCCAAGCGCTTCTACCGGCTGAAGCTTTCTTT. Translated: CASSQALLPAEAFF. Using reference TRBV14 and TRBJ1-1 for the parts outside the CDR3, the full variable domain is EAGVTQFPSHSVIEKGQTVTLRCDPISGHDNLYWYRRVMGKEIKFLLHFVKESKQDESGMPNNRFLAERTGGTYSTLKVQPAELEDSGVYFCASSQALLPAEAFFGQGTRLTVV.

The rearrangement uses TRBV6-5 and TRBJ2-3; D is perhaps TRBD2 (5 bases). The CDR3 length is 13 residues. Trimming left V 7 bases short and J 3 bases short, with 11 bases between. Germline CDR1 MNHEY, CDR2 SVGAGI. The CDR3 spells CASIGGATDTQYF. For the CDR3, the DNA is TGTGCCAGCATCGGAGGCGCTACAGATACGCAGTATTTT.

V gene TRBV13 combines with J gene TRBJ2-1, with 11 bases lining up with TRBD2. J lost 4 bases, V lost 5 bases, and 7 bases had no gene match. CDR1 is PRHDT, CDR2 FYEKMQ, per germline (reference sequence). The CDR3 extends over 16 amino acids. The CDR3, as DNA: TGTGCCAGCAGCCCGCCGGGACTAGCGGATTACAATGAGCAGTTCTTC. Translating gives CASSPPGLADYNEQFF.

In its sample, this clone was seen once. The same CDR3 can be traced to other DNA sequences in this sample. The V call is TRBV6-6, the J call TRBJ2-5; 10 nucleotides align to TRBD2. The V and J ends lost 9 bases and 7 bases, in that order; junction bases with no gene match: 11. Germline V gene lookup returns CDR1 MNHNY and CDR2 SVGAGI (reference sequence). The CDR3 totals 14 residues. CDR3 DNA sequence: TGTGCCAGTTGCGGGACTAGCGCCCATGGGACCCAGTACTTC. This gives the protein CASCGTSAHGTQYF.

This clone has a handful of counts. The V gene is TRBV7-2, the J gene TRBJ2-3, with D unclear. The germline gives CDR1 SGHTA, CDR2 FQGNSA. V gave up 3 bases and J gave up 2 bases, with 6 bases separating them. This CDR3 has 13 amino acids. CDR3 DNA: TGTGCCAGCAGCTTTACCCACACAGATACGCAGTATTTT. It translates to CASSFTHTDTQYF.

The J gene is TRBJ2-5, the V gene TRBV5-4, with D perhaps being TRBD1 or TRBD2 (5 bases each). This CDR3 spans 15 amino acids. Germline V lookup: CDR1 SGHNT, CDR2 YYREEE (reference sequence). Trimming stripped 0 bases from V and 0 bases from J, with 9 bases between. CDR3 coding DNA: TGTGCCAGCAGCTTGGACCTGGGACACCAAGAGACCCAGTACTTC. Its translation is CASSLDLGHQETQYF.